These T cell receptor beta chains were read from a single sample in a study of blood T cell repertoires in COVID-19. Libraries were prepared by immunoSEQ multiplex PCR; TCRdb keeps only in-frame clonotypes and omits some of them. The sample includes over 250,000 clones, roughly 77% seen only once; the top ten take about 3%. The sequencing input was peripheral blood. The receptors were gathered from a woman older than 75 with acute or convalescent COVID-19. Each CDR3 is given with its conserved first and last residue. The D gene is left open where the match is weak. For some rows the clone size is stated as once, few or many, or as a class when expanded; others skip it.

v_call	d_call	j_call	clone_size	cdr3_aa	cdr3_nt
TRBV19	TRBD1	TRBJ1-2	.	CASSLQGAEGYTF	TGTGCCAGTAGCCTACAGGGGGCTGAGGGCTACACCTTC
TRBV7-2	TRBD2	TRBJ2-2	.	CASSLGSGGGTGELFF	TGTGCCAGCAGCTTAGGTAGCGGGGGAGGAACCGGGGAGCTGTTTTTT
TRBV4-1	.	TRBJ2-7	.	CASSQGGGAPYEQYF	TGCGCCAGCAGCCAAGGTGGGGGGGCCCCCTACGAGCAGTACTTC
TRBV19	TRBD1	TRBJ1-4	.	CATRQTGTNEKLFF	TGTGCCACCCGTCAGACAGGGACTAATGAAAAACTGTTTTTT
TRBV7-9	.	TRBJ1-2	.	CASSFGGLGYTF	TGTGCCAGCAGCTTCGGGGGGCTTGGCTACACCTTC
TRBV19	.	TRBJ1-4	once	CASSNPPKTSATNEKLFF	TGTGCCAGTAGTAACCCACCAAAGACAAGTGCAACTAATGAAAAACTGTTTTTT
TRBV15	TRBD2	TRBJ2-1	once	CATSRDRSSGNNEQFF	TGTGCCACCAGCAGAGATAGGTCTAGCGGAAACAATGAGCAGTTCTTC
TRBV5-4	.	TRBJ2-3	.	CASSTSPYDRSTDTQYF	TGTGCCAGCAGCACCTCGCCCTACGACAGAAGCACAGATACGCAGTATTTT
TRBV2	TRBD1	TRBJ1-1	few	CASIRTGYTEAFF	TGTGCCAGCATCCGGACAGGGTACACTGAAGCTTTCTTT
TRBV6-2/TRBV6-3	TRBD2	TRBJ2-6	.	CASSVGLAAPTPGANVLTF	TGTGCCAGCAGCGTGGGACTAGCGGCCCCGACCCCTGGGGCCAACGTCCTGACTTTC
TRBV6-5	TRBD1	TRBJ1-2	.	CASSNRQGWYGYTF	TGTGCCAGCAGTAACCGACAGGGTTGGTATGGCTACACCTTC
TRBV5-1	TRBD1	TRBJ1-2	.	CASSLHGTGANNYGYTF	TGCGCCAGCAGCTTGCACGGGACAGGGGCAAATAACTATGGCTACACCTTC
TRBV30	.	TRBJ2-7	.	CAWSVYTGTAGEQYF	TGTGCCTGGAGTGTATATACCGGGACCGCGGGGGAGCAGTACTTC
TRBV10-2	TRBD1	TRBJ1-2	.	CASSESTGGVYGYTF	TGCGCCAGCAGTGAGTCGACAGGGGGTGTCTATGGCTACACCTTC
TRBV6-2/TRBV6-3	.	TRBJ1-1	.	CASSSGMGTEAFF	TGTGCCAGCAGTTCGGGGATGGGAACTGAAGCTTTCTTT
TRBV2	.	TRBJ1-6	.	CASTRERSPLHF	TGTGCCAGCACCAGGGAACGATCACCCCTCCACTTT
TRBV7-9	TRBD1	TRBJ1-1	.	CASSPRTGGIGVYTEAFF	TGTGCCAGCAGCCCAAGGACAGGTGGCATTGGGGTGTACACTGAAGCTTTCTTT
TRBV12-3/TRBV12-4	TRBD2	TRBJ2-5	.	CASSLGGGSAQYF	TGTGCCAGCAGTTTAGGCGGGGGTTCGGCCCAGTACTTC
TRBV2	TRBD1	TRBJ2-3	.	CASSSQGEDTQYF	TGTGCCAGCAGTTCTCAGGGGGAGGATACGCAGTATTTT
TRBV5-1	.	TRBJ2-6	.	CASSSGQPSSGANVLTF	TGCGCCAGCAGCAGTGGACAGCCAAGCTCTGGGGCCAACGTCCTGACTTTC
TRBV2	.	TRBJ2-5	.	CASSGAGLGQETQYF	TGTGCCAGCAGTGGGGCAGGGTTAGGACAAGAGACCCAGTACTTC
TRBV7-2	TRBD1	TRBJ1-2	.	CASSKQGEYYGYTF	TGTGCCAGCAGCAAACAGGGGGAGTACTATGGCTACACCTTC
TRBV6-5	TRBD1	TRBJ2-3	.	CASSRQGGTDTQYF	TGTGCCAGCAGTAGACAGGGTGGTACAGATACGCAGTATTTT
TRBV23-1	.	TRBJ1-1	.	CASSQEMDRRGTEAFF	TGCGCCAGCAGTCAAGAAATGGACAGACGAGGGACTGAAGCTTTCTTT
TRBV29-1	TRBD2	TRBJ2-5	many	CSVDPAVSSGKIWETQYF	TGCAGCGTTGATCCTGCTGTGTCTAGCGGGAAGATTTGGGAGACCCAGTACTTC
TRBV5-8	.	TRBJ2-7	.	CASSLFGGSYEQYF	TGTGCCAGCAGCTTGTTCGGGGGATCCTACGAGCAGTACTTC
TRBV18	TRBD2	TRBJ2-1	.	CASSPILANNEQFF	TGTGCCAGCTCACCTATACTAGCGAACAATGAGCAGTTCTTC